Following are 29 T cell receptor beta chains from one sample sequenced in a study of regulatory T cells in long-lasting Graves disease. The sample's time point: newly diagnosed GD, antithyroid drugs for less than 3 months. PBMCs provided the RNA from which the TCR library was made. To make TCR beta libraries, researchers used iRepertoire HTBI primers and Arm-PCR of CDR3 regions. TCRdb called the multiplex PCR reads again in MiXCR, with one record for every CDR3 protein. The sample has a few hundred thousand distinct CDR3 sequences, approximately 13% seen once. These data are also associated with another study on T cells in Graves' hyperthyroidism and ophthalmopathy.

The sequenced sample was peripheral blood mononuclear cells (PBMCs), obtained at new diagnosis, from a patient treated with antithyroid drugs. The receptor source for this set is a man younger than 45 with Graves disease.

This clonotype was seen at least ten times. The chain is built from TRBV6-9 and TRBJ2-7; 11 positions match TRBD1. The junction had 6 bases not matched to a gene; V was cut back by 2 bases and J by 3 bases. Germline CDR1 and CDR2: MNHGY and SVAAGI. The CDR3 runs to 16 residues. The CDR3 DNA is TGTGCCAGCAGTTATCGGGCCGGGACAGGGGGCTACGAGCAGTACTTC. This codes for CASSYRAGTGGYEQYF.

This clonotype was seen many times. The V call is TRBV18, the J call TRBJ2-5, with D possibly matching TRBD2 (5 bases). CDR1 and CDR2 (germline): KGHSH, LQKENI. CDR3 length: 15 amino acids. V lost 2 bases to trimming and J lost 4 bases, with 14 bases between them. The CDR3 region has the DNA TGTGCCAGCTCACCATTTCTAGCCTCGGGAGAGACCCAGTACTTC. Amino acid sequence: CASSPFLASGETQYF.

The sample holds a few counts of this clonotype. The rearrangement joins TRBV29-1 to TRBJ2-1, with 9 positions matching TRBD2. Trimming cost V 7 bases and J 7 bases; bases outside gene matches: 8. Germline CDR1 and CDR2: SQVTM and ANQGSEA. CDR3 length: 13 amino acids. The DNA of the CDR3 is TGCAGCGCTAGCGGGATCCTAGGAAATGAGCAGTTCTTC. Its translation: CSASGILGNEQFF.

This clonotype appeared many times. CDR3 nucleotides: TGTGCCAGCAGTCCCCTAGGAATGGGTGAGCAGTTCTTC. This codes for CASSPLGMGEQFF. The chain employs TRBV27 and TRBJ2-1; no definite D call. Germline lookup yields CDR1 MNHEY and CDR2 SMNVEV (reference sequence). The ends were cut back, 5 bases at V and 9 bases at J, with 14 bases in the middle. The CDR3 extends over 13 amino acids.

This clonotype appeared many times. This sequence joins TRBV5-1 and TRBJ2-2, with a possible D match to TRBD2 (6 bases). This CDR3 is 15 amino acids long. Germline V CDR1 and CDR2: SGHRS, YFSETQ. V was clipped by 4 bases and J by 4 bases, with 14 bases between them. The DNA for the CDR3 is TGCGCCAGCAGCCTAGCAGCGGGTCTCACCGGGGAGCTGTTTTTT. This translates into CASSLAAGLTGELFF.

This clonotype was seen repeatedly, ten times or more. V is TRBV5-1 and J is TRBJ2-7; no clear D. V was pared by 0 bases and J by 5 bases, with 15 bases between. Germline V gene sequence: CDR1 SGHRS, CDR2 YFSETQ. This CDR3 spans 15 amino acids. The CDR3, as DNA: TGCGCCAGCAGCTTGGTGTCAGCCTCCGTCGACGAGCAGTACTTC. Translating gives CASSLVSASVDEQYF.

This clonotype occurred many times. The J gene is TRBJ2-6, the V gene TRBV24-1, with a tentative D call TRBD1 (5 bases). Germline-derived CDR1 and CDR2 are KGHDR and SFDVKD. With 4 bases removed from V and 4 bases from J, the gap between germline ends came to 10 bases. The CDR3 is 15 amino acids. The CDR3 protein is CATSEQGSGANVLTF. CDR3 DNA: TGTGCCACCAGTGAGCAGGGATCGGGGGCCAACGTCCTGACTTTC.

This rearrangement joins TRBV28 to TRBJ1-6, with D possibly matching TRBD1 (5 bases). Germline values: CDR1 MDHEN, CDR2 SYDVKM. The V end lost 8 bases, the J end lost 7 bases, and 18 bases lay between the germline ends. This CDR3 comprises 15 residues. The CDR3 is CASRPPSGGNSPLHF. The CDR3 bases are TGTGCCAGCCGGCCCCCCTCTGGGGGGAATTCACCCCTCCACTTT.

In its sample, this clonotype was seen many times. Mismatch with germline at one junction end may stem from a read error. This chain joins TRBV5-1 and TRBJ1-5; a possible D gene is TRBD1 (6 bases). The CDR3 runs 14 residues. Germline V gene lookup returns CDR1 SGHRS and CDR2 YFSETQ. In DNA form, the CDR3 reads TGTGCCAGCAGCTTAACCGGGGGCGATCAGCCCCAGCATTTT. It is translated as CASSLTGGDQPQHF. The whole variable domain, filled in from reference TRBV5-1 and TRBJ1-5, reads KAGVTQTPRYLIKTRGQQVTLSCSPISGHRSVSWYQQTPGQGLQFLFEYFSETQRNKGNFPGRFSGRQFSNSRSEMNVSTLELGDSALYLCASSLTGGDQPQHFGDGTRLSIL.

In this sample, this clonotype turned up a few times. CDR3 in amino acids: CASSPTDSGANVLTF. Here the CDR3 DNA reads TGTGCCAGCAGTCCGACAGACAGTGGGGCCAACGTCCTGACTTTC. The genes are TRBV27 and TRBJ2-6, with a weak D call TRBD1 (5 bases). V lost 5 bases, J lost 3 bases, and 11 bases lay in between. The CDR3 loop spans 15 amino acids. Germline V CDR1 and CDR2: MNHEY, SMNVEV (reference sequence).

A few counts support this clonotype. V gene TRBV27 combines with J gene TRBJ2-7; 7 nucleotides line up with TRBD2. The CDR3 spans 14 residues. J gave up 7 bases and V 2 bases, and 8 bases lay outside the gene matches. CDR1 and CDR2 (germline): MNHEY, SMNVEV (reference sequence). The CDR3 DNA sequence: TGTGCCAGCAGTTTAGGGACGGGACTACGGGAGCAGTACTTC. This gives the protein CASSLGTGLREQYF.

This chain links TRBV27 with TRBJ2-3, with D possibly being TRBD2 (6 bases). In germline, CDR1 is MNHEY, CDR2 SMNVEV (reference sequence). Trimming removed 5 bases at V and 3 bases at J, with 15 bases between. The CDR3 covers 15 residues. The CDR3 bases are TGTGCCAGCAGTCCCCCGGGAGAAGGGACAGATACGCAGTATTTT. This translates into CASSPPGEGTDTQYF.

There are many counts of this clonotype. This sequence joins TRBV27 and TRBJ2-7, with 8 bases that match TRBD1. J lost 4 bases, V lost 3 bases, and 8 bases had no gene match. Germline V gene lookup returns CDR1 MNHEY and CDR2 SMNVEV (reference sequence). There are 15 residues in the CDR3. The CDR3 sequence is CASSFQSRDRYEQYF. The CDR3 nucleotides are TGTGCCAGCAGTTTCCAGTCCCGGGACAGGTACGAGCAGTACTTC.

This clonotype showed up many times. This chain connects TRBV19 to TRBJ2-7; the D gene is possibly TRBD1 (6 bases). The V end lost 8 bases, the J end lost 4 bases, and 18 bases lay between the germline ends. This CDR3 contains 14 residues. Germline V gives CDR1 LNHDA, CDR2 SQIVND (reference sequence). CDR3 DNA: TGTGCCAGTGCCTCCCGGGACAAAGAATACGAGCAGTACTTC. Its protein is CASASRDKEYEQYF.

A remark on this clonotype: Possible read error: a much larger clone is one base away. The conserved phenylalanine or tryptophan is not found at the CDR3 terminus, so this likely reflects a read error. This chain uses TRBV27 with TRBJ2-6; 7 nucleotides align to TRBD2. Germline values: CDR1 MNHEY, CDR2 SMNVEV (reference sequence). V was clipped by 0 bases and J by 2 bases; unmatched bases: 4. This CDR3 region has 17 residues. The CDR3 is CASSLSGGETGANVLTL. The CDR3 region has the DNA TGTGCCAGCAGTTTATCGGGGGGGGAAACTGGGGCCAACGTCCTGACTCTC.

This clonotype came up many times. V usage is TRBV20-1 and J usage is TRBJ2-7; a possible D gene is TRBD1 (6 bases). CDR3 length: 13 amino acids. The V gene's germline CDR1 is DFQATT and CDR2 SNEGSKA (reference sequence). Trimming took 7 bases from V and 2 from J, leaving 15 bases between them. This CDR3 is CSVQQGLTYEQYF. The CDR3 nucleotides read TGCAGTGTTCAACAGGGCCTGACCTACGAGCAGTACTTC.

This clonotype has only a few counts. This rearrangement joins TRBV20-1 to TRBJ1-2; D gene uncertain. Germline loops: CDR1 DFQATT, CDR2 SNEGSKA (reference sequence). V lost 0 bases to trimming and J lost 3 bases, with 11 bases between them. The CDR3 spans 14 residues. CDR3 in amino acids: CSARDTGADYGYTF. CDR3 DNA sequence: TGCAGTGCTAGAGATACGGGCGCGGACTATGGCTACACCTTC.

This clonotype was found many times. V is TRBV2 and J is TRBJ2-2; D unresolved. Germline V gene sequence: CDR1 SNHLY, CDR2 FYNNEI. The V gene lost 6 bases and the J gene lost 1 base, with 9 bases spanning the gap. The length of the CDR3 is 14 residues. CDR3 sequence: CASSARMNTGELFF. CDR3 bases: TGTGCCAGCAGCGCAAGGATGAACACCGGGGAGCTGTTTTTT. The whole variable domain, filled in from reference TRBV2 and TRBJ2-2, reads EPEVTQTPSHQVTQMGQEVILRCVPISNHLYFYWYRQILGQKVEFLVSFYNNEISEKSEIFDDQFSVERPDGSNFTLKIRSTKLEDSAMYFCASSARMNTGELFFGEGSRLTVL.

This clonotype has at least ten counts. The rearrangement links TRBV30 to TRBJ1-4; D is undetermined. Germline V gene sequence: CDR1 GTSNPN, CDR2 SVGIG (reference sequence). V was shortened by 0 bases and J by 11 bases, with 19 bases between the two germline ends. This CDR3 contains 15 residues. In nucleotides, the CDR3 is TGTGCCTGGAGTGTAGGTCCAGGAGGCAGAGGTAAACTGTTTTTT. It codes for CAWSVGPGGRGKLFF.

Many counts were recorded for this clonotype. V and J are TRBV5-1 and TRBJ2-3; D is uncertain. The CDR3 covers 15 residues. The germline CDR1 and CDR2 sequences are SGHRS and YFSETQ. V lost 4 bases and J 5 bases, leaving 17 bases between the germline ends. The CDR3 coding sequence is TGCGCCAGCAGCCGGACGGACCGGGTCGAAGATACGCAGTATTTT. This codes for CASSRTDRVEDTQYF.

This clonotype has at least ten counts. The V gene is TRBV5-1, the J gene TRBJ2-1, with D possibly TRBD2 on 6 matching bases. V shed 0 bases and J shed 5 bases, with 15 bases lying between them. This CDR3 has 16 amino acids. Germline V gene lookup returns CDR1 SGHRS and CDR2 YFSETQ. The CDR3 region has the DNA TGCGCCAGCAGCTTGGTACCAGGGCGGGGAGACAATGAGCAGTTCTTC. This codes for CASSLVPGRGDNEQFF. Together with reference TRBV5-1 and TRBJ2-1, the CDR3 gives the full variable domain: KAGVTQTPRYLIKTRGQQVTLSCSPISGHRSVSWYQQTPGQGLQFLFEYFSETQRNKGNFPGRFSGRQFSNSRSEMNVSTLELGDSALYLCASSLVPGRGDNEQFFGPGTRLTVL.

In its sample, this clonotype was seen many times. The rearrangement joins TRBV18 to TRBJ2-1, with D tentatively TRBD2 (6 bases). Germline CDR1 reads KGHSH; CDR2 reads LQKENI. This CDR3 spans 15 amino acids. V was clipped by 0 bases and J by 5 bases, with 11 bases between them. The CDR3 sequence is CASSPPGLGNNEQFF. The DNA of the CDR3 is TGTGCCAGCTCACCACCGGGACTGGGGAACAATGAGCAGTTCTTC.

This clonotype was seen at least ten times. The chain carries TRBV20-1 and TRBJ2-1; 8 bases are shared with TRBD1. From germline, CDR1 is DFQATT and CDR2 SNEGSKA (reference sequence). The CDR3 runs to 13 residues. J gave up 7 bases and V 6 bases, and 8 bases lay outside the gene matches. In DNA, the CDR3 is TGCAGTGCCTTGACAGGGGAAGGAAATGAGCAGTTCTTC. Protein sequence: CSALTGEGNEQFF.

This clonotype has just a few counts. The chain recombines TRBV3-1 with TRBJ2-6, with a possible D match to TRBD2 (5 bases). The germline V and J ends were trimmed by 5 bases and 0 bases, with 8 bases remaining between them. The CDR3 runs 15 residues. Per the germline V gene, CDR1 is LGHDT and CDR2 is YNNKEL (reference sequence). The CDR3 bases are TGTGCCAGCAGCGCAGCGGCCTCTGGGGCCAACGTCCTGACTTTC. This translates into CASSAAASGANVLTF.

There are a few counts of this clonotype. With a much larger clone just one base away, this may be a read error. The chain is built from TRBV2 and TRBJ2-1; 8 nucleotides line up with TRBD1. This CDR3 is built from 15 residues. Germline CDR1 and CDR2: SNHLY and FYNNEI. The CDR3 nucleotides read TGTGCCTGCAGTTTCGACAGGGGTGGTGCCAATGAGCAGTTCTTC. Its translation: CACSFDRGGANEQFF.

This clonotype came up many times. The chain is built from TRBV13 and TRBJ2-7, with D perhaps assigned TRBD1 or TRBD2 (6 bases each). The V and J ends lost 5 bases and 4 bases respectively, with 15 bases between them. The CDR3 consists of 14 residues. Germline V gene sequence: CDR1 PRHDT, CDR2 FYEKMQ (reference sequence). The CDR3 DNA reads as TGTGCCAGCAGCCACGGTCCGGGGGCTTACGAGCAGTACTTC. Translation gives CASSHGPGAYEQYF.

The chain uses TRBV7-9 and TRBJ1-3; possible D gene TRBD1, 5 bases. CDR1 SEHNR and CDR2 FQNEAQ come from the germline V gene (reference sequence). The CDR3 runs to 16 residues. Trimming cost V 4 bases and J 2 bases, with 15 bases left between them. DNA of the CDR3: TGTGCCAGCAGCTCCCCCTCCAGGGATACTGGAAACACCATATATTTT. Its protein product is CASSSPSRDTGNTIYF.

This clonotype was seen many times. The chain has TRBV19 and TRBJ1-5; unclear D gene. The CDR3 is 13 residues long. The ends were cut back, 2 bases at V and 4 bases at J, with 6 bases in the middle. CDR1 and CDR2 from the germline V gene are LNHDA and SQIVND (reference sequence). The CDR3 DNA reads as TGTGCCAGTAGTATAATGCTGAATCAGCCCCAGCATTTT. Protein: CASSIMLNQPQHF.

This clonotype was picked up many times. CDR3 sequence: CASSLGLGRSYNEQFF. In DNA, the CDR3 is TGTGCCAGCAGCTTAGGACTAGGCCGCTCCTACAATGAGCAGTTCTTC. This chain uses TRBV7-2 with TRBJ2-1; a weak D match, TRBD2 (6 bases). The germline V gene has CDR1 SGHTA and CDR2 FQGNSA. Trimming removed 1 base from V and 0 bases from J, with 10 bases in between. This CDR3 is 16 amino acids long.